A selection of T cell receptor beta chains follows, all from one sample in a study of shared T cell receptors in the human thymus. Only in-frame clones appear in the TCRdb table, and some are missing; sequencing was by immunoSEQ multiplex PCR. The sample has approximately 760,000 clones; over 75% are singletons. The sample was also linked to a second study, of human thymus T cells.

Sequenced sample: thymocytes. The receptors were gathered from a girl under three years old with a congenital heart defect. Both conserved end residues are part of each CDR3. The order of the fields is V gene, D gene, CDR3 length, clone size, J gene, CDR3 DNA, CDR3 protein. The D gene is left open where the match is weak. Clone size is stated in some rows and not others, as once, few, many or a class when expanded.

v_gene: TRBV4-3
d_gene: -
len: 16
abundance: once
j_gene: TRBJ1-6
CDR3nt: TGCGCCAGCAGCCAAGATCGCAGCTCCTATAATTCACCCCTCCACTTT
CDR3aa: CASSQDRSSYNSPLHF

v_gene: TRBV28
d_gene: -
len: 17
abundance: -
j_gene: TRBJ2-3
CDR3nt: TGTGCCAGCAGTGGCCCCTTGGACAGTATCGTGATAGATACGCAGTATTTT
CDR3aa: CASSGPLDSIVIDTQYF

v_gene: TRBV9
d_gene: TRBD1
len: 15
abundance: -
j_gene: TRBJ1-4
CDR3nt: TGTGCCAGCAGCGTGGACAGACAGGGTAGTGAAAAACTGTTTTTT
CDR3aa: CASSVDRQGSEKLFF

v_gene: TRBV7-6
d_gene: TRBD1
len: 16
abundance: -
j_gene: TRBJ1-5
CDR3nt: TGTGCCAGCAGCTTAACGGGGGGACAGGGGGGTCAGCCCCAGCATTTT
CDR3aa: CASSLTGGQGGQPQHF

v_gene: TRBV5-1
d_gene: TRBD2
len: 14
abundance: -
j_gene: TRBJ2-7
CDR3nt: TGCGCCAGCAGCGCAGCGGGGGGGCCGGAGGAGCAGTACTTC
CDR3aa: CASSAAGGPEEQYF

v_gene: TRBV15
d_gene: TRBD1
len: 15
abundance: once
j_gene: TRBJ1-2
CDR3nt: TGTGCCACCAGCAGAATGGACAGGGAAACTTATGGCTACACCTTC
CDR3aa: CATSRMDRETYGYTF

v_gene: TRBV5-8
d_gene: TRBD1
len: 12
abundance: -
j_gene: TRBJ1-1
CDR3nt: TGTGCCAGCAGCGATCCAGGGGGTGAAGCTTTCTTT
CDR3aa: CASSDPGGEAFF

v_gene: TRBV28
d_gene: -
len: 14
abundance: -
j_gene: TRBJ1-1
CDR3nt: TGTGCCAGCAGCGCGGTGGGGGGGAACACTGAAGCTTTCTTT
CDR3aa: CASSAVGGNTEAFF

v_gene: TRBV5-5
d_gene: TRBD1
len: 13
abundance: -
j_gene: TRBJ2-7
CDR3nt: TGTGCCAGCAGGCTCAGGGGGCAGTACGAGCAGTACTTC
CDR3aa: CASRLRGQYEQYF

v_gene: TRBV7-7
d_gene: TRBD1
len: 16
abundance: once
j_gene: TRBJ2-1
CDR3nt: TGTGCCAGCAGCCCGGCCCGGACAGGGGTTCGTGATGAGCAGTTCTTC
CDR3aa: CASSPARTGVRDEQFF

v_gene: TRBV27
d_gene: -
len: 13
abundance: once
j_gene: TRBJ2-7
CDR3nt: TGTGCCAGCAGTTTAACCCCGACAGCCAAGGAGTACTTC
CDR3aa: CASSLTPTAKEYF

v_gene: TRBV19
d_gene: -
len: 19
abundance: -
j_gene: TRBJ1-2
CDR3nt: TGTGCCAGTAGCCGTACAGGGTTTAGTTGCTTGAGCAGTAGGTATGGCTACACCTTC
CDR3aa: CASSRTGFSCLSSRYGYTF

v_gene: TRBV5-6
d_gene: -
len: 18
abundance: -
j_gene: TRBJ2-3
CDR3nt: TGTGCCAGCAGCTTGGCCGGAGGGGGGGGGACTAATAAAGATACGCAGTATTTT
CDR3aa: CASSLAGGGGTNKDTQYF

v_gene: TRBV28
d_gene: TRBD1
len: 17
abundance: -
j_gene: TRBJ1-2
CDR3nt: TGTGCCAGCAGCAAGCTGGGCAGGGGGCCCGGGAACTATGGCTACACCTTC
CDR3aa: CASSKLGRGPGNYGYTF

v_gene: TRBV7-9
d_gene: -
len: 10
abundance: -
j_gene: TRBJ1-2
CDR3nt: TGTGCCAGCAGACCGGGGAGGGACACCTTC
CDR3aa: CASRPGRDTF

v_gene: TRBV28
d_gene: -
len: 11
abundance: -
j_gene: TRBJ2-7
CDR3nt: TGTGCCAGCAGTCCTGACAGAGAGCAGTACTTC
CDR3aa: CASSPDREQYF